This entry lists 27 T cell receptor beta chains sequenced from one sample in a study of siplizumab effects on memory and regulatory T cells. Only in-frame clones appear in the TCRdb table, and some are missing; sequencing was by immunoSEQ multiplex PCR. Of 85,000 to 130,000 clones detected, roughly 92% appear once; the ten largest clones hold roughly 0.61%. The specimen was Tregs sorted from blood. The receptors come from a human donor in good health.

This chain links TRBV11-3 with TRBJ2-1; the D is unclear. Germline V gene data show CDR1 as SGHNT and CDR2 as YENEEA. The CDR3 length is 16 residues. Trimming left V 5 bases short and J 5 bases short, with 19 bases between. CDR3 coding DNA: TGTGCCAGCAGCGCCGGGCCTACTACCCGGGACAATGAGCAGTTCTTC. Residues: CASSAGPTTRDNEQFF.

The V call is TRBV19, the J call TRBJ2-3, with D tentatively TRBD1 (6 bases). V lost 7 bases and J lost 1, with 9 bases in between. Looked up from germline, CDR1 is LNHDA and CDR2 is SQIVND (reference sequence). CDR3 length: 13 amino acids. The CDR3 sequence: CASKGVRTDTQYF. CDR3 DNA: TGTGCCAGTAAGGGGGTCCGCACAGATACGCAGTATTTT. Supplemented by reference TRBV19 and TRBJ2-3, the full variable domain reads DGGITQSPKYLFRKEGQNVTLSCEQNLNHDAMYWYRQDPGQGLRLIYYSQIVNDFQKGDIAEGYSVSREKKESFPLTVTSAQKNPTAFYLCASKGVRTDTQYFGPGTRLTVL.

The chain recombines TRBV27 with TRBJ1-2; no clear D gene. CDR3 length: 16 amino acids. Per germline, CDR1 MNHEY and CDR2 SMNVEV (reference sequence). Trimming removed 0 bases from V and 8 bases from J, with 19 bases in between. CDR3 coding DNA: TGTGCCAGCAGTTTATCCGCCGTCATTTTCCCCGCGGGCTACACCTTC. Amino acid sequence: CASSLSAVIFPAGYTF.

The rearrangement links TRBV19 to TRBJ1-1; the match to TRBD1 covers 7 bases. The CDR3 sequence is 16 residues long. The V segment lost 2 bases and the J segment 3 bases; nucleotides outside the gene matches: 9. The V gene's germline CDR1 is LNHDA and CDR2 SQIVND (reference sequence). The DNA of the CDR3 is TGTGCCAGTAGTATATCGTTTGGGACAGCCGACACTGAAGCTTTCTTT. This gives the protein CASSISFGTADTEAFF.

The rearrangement joins TRBV6-5 to TRBJ2-1, with D possibly TRBD2 on 6 matching bases. The germline V gene encodes CDR1 MNHEY and CDR2 SVGAGI. The germline V and J ends were trimmed by 7 bases and 4 bases, with 17 bases remaining between them. The CDR3 has 15 residues. CDR3 nucleotide sequence: TGTGCCAGCACATCCGGGAGAGGTTTTTACAATGAGCAGTTCTTC. This sequence encodes CASTSGRGFYNEQFF.

The rearrangement uses TRBV11-1 and TRBJ1-1; D call uncertain. Trimming left V 3 bases short and J 7 bases short, with 15 bases between. The germline CDR1 and CDR2 sequences are SGHAT and FQDESV (reference sequence). The CDR3 is 14 residues long. The DNA of the CDR3 is TGTGCCAGCAGCTTTCTTTCTCCGGCTAGTGAAGCTTTCTTT. Protein: CASSFLSPASEAFF.

This sequence joins TRBV4-1 and TRBJ1-4; D gene unclear. The V gene's germline CDR1 is MGHRA and CDR2 YSYEKL. Deletions cut 1 base from V and 5 bases from J, with 14 bases between. CDR3 length: 16 amino acids. CDR3: CASSQGPRRENEKLFF. The CDR3 DNA sequence: TGCGCCAGCAGCCAAGGCCCGAGACGGGAGAATGAAAAACTGTTTTTT.

V gene TRBV5-6 combines with J gene TRBJ1-5; D unclear. CDR1 SGHDT and CDR2 YYEEEE come from the germline V gene. Trimming pared 6 bases from V and 3 bases from J, leaving 16 bases between. This CDR3 is 15 amino acids long. CDR3: CASTVIGLSNQPQHF. CDR3 nucleotides: TGTGCCAGCACCGTTATCGGACTTTCCAATCAGCCCCAGCATTTT.

The rearrangement joins TRBV18 to TRBJ1-5; D is unclear. The CDR3 sequence is 14 residues long. CDR1 is KGHSH and CDR2 is LQKENI in the germline V gene. V was clipped by 3 bases and J by 4 bases, with 10 bases between them. CDR3 coding DNA: TGTGCCAGCTCACCGGTACCGGATAATCAGCCCCAGCATTTT. It translates to CASSPVPDNQPQHF.

This sequence joins TRBV5-6 and TRBJ2-2, with TRBD2 matching over 11 bases. V shed 3 bases and J 3 bases; nucleotides not matched to a gene: 1. CDR1 is SGHDT and CDR2 is YYEEEE in the germline V gene. The CDR3 loop spans 15 amino acids. CDR3 amino acids: CASSWGLADTGELFF. Here the CDR3 DNA reads TGTGCCAGCAGCTGGGGACTAGCGGACACCGGGGAGCTGTTTTTT.

The chain links TRBV5-1 to TRBJ2-1; a weak D match, TRBD1 (6 bases). The CDR3 covers 19 residues. Germline-derived CDR1 and CDR2 are SGHRS and YFSETQ. Trimming stripped 1 base from V and 0 bases from J, with 20 bases between. In DNA, the CDR3 is TGCGCCAGCAGCTTGTTCGGCCGACTTGGACAGAGCTCCTACAATGAGCAGTTCTTC. Residues: CASSLFGRLGQSSYNEQFF.

The chain's CDR3 is CASSAAGLAGGRGDTQYF. The CDR3 DNA follows: TGTGCCAGCAGCGCCGCTGGACTAGCGGGAGGGCGGGGAGATACGCAGTATTTT. The J gene is TRBJ2-3, the V gene TRBV9; 15 positions match TRBD2. CDR1 is SGDLS, CDR2 YYNGEE, per germline. The CDR3 loop spans 18 amino acids. With V trimmed by 3 bases and J by 5 bases, 10 bases remained unmatched.

V usage is TRBV6-5 and J usage is TRBJ2-2; D gene unclear. The CDR3 loop spans 12 amino acids. Germline assignment: CDR1 MNHEY and CDR2 SVGAGI. Trimming cost V 6 bases and J 5 bases, with 7 bases left between them. CDR3 DNA: TGTGCCAGCAGATATCTAACCGGGGAGCTGTTTTTT. Translated: CASRYLTGELFF.

This chain connects TRBV27 to TRBJ2-3; 11 nucleotides align to TRBD1. The trim removed 3 bases at V and 3 bases at J, leaving 17 bases unmatched. The CDR3 loop spans 20 amino acids. Per the germline V gene, CDR1 is MNHEY and CDR2 is SMNVEV (reference sequence). This CDR3 reads CASSFSSGTGGVSVTDTQYF. The CDR3 region has the DNA TGTGCCAGCAGTTTTTCATCCGGGACAGGGGGAGTCTCCGTGACAGATACGCAGTATTTT.

The chain has TRBV30 and TRBJ2-1; D is uncertain. Trimming stripped 2 bases from V and 8 bases from J, with 7 bases between. Looked up from germline, CDR1 is GTSNPN and CDR2 is SVGIG (reference sequence). This CDR3 has 11 amino acids. The CDR3 region is CAWSYADEQFF. The CDR3 DNA sequence: TGTGCCTGGAGTTACGCCGATGAGCAGTTCTTC. The variable domain in full, completed from reference TRBV30 and TRBJ2-1, reads SQTIHQWPATLVQPVGSPLSLECTVEGTSNPNLYWYRQAAGRGLQLLFYSVGIGQISSEVPQNLSASRPQDRQFILSSKKLLLSDSGFYLCAWSYADEQFFGPGTRLTVL.

The J gene is TRBJ2-6, the V gene TRBV6-1, with TRBD1 identical over 8 bases. Losses at the gene ends were 8 bases for V and 3 bases for J; bases not matched to a gene: 0. There are 13 residues in the CDR3. Looked up from germline, CDR1 is MNHNS and CDR2 is SASEGT. Here the CDR3 DNA reads TGTGCCAGCGGACAGGGTGGGGCCAACGTCCTGACTTTC. Translated: CASGQGGANVLTF.

The chain uses TRBV19 and TRBJ2-7, with 9 positions matching TRBD1. The length of the CDR3 is 14 residues. Germline trimming cut 10 bases from V and 6 bases from J; bases unmatched to any gene: 13. CDR1 and CDR2 (germline): LNHDA, SQIVND (reference sequence). The CDR3 nucleotides read TGTGCCACCCGAACAGGGGGCGCTCGGTTCGAGCAGTACTTC. Translation gives CATRTGGARFEQYF.

Only a few counts were recorded for this clone. V gene TRBV5-4 combines with J gene TRBJ1-2; D is perhaps TRBD1 (6 bases). The CDR3 length is 13 residues. Looked up from germline, CDR1 is SGHNT and CDR2 is YYREEE (reference sequence). Trimming shortened V by 0 bases and J by 7 bases, and 10 bases separated the two germline ends. CDR3 in DNA: TGTGCCAGCAGCTTGGCCAGGGGTACTGGCTACACCTTC. Protein sequence: CASSLARGTGYTF.

This clone has only one observation. The chain combines TRBV28 with TRBJ1-5; 9 bases are a match to TRBD1. The CDR3 runs 14 residues. V gave up 6 bases and J gave up 5 bases; unmatched junction bases: 5. Germline CDR1 MDHEN, CDR2 SYDVKM. CDR3 sequence reads: CASRSDRGYQPQHF. CDR3 sequence (DNA): TGTGCCAGCAGATCGGACAGGGGTTATCAGCCCCAGCATTTT.

The chain is built from TRBV7-2 and TRBJ2-2; 9 bases match TRBD2. J lost 8 bases, V lost 2 bases, and 12 bases had no gene match. The CDR3 is 17 amino acids. Germline lookup yields CDR1 SGHTA and CDR2 FQGNSA. CDR3 nucleotide sequence: TGTGCCAGCAGCTTACAGGTAGCGGGAGCGAAACGAGGGGAGCTGTTTTTT. This translates into CASSLQVAGAKRGELFF.

The chain is built from TRBV28 and TRBJ2-2; 8 bases fit TRBD2. Unmatched junction bases numbered 9, after V lost 6 bases and J lost 6 bases. The germline V gene has CDR1 MDHEN and CDR2 SYDVKM. CDR3 length: 15 residues. CDR3 coding DNA: TGTGCCAGCAGGTTCCCGGGACTAGTCCCCGGGGAGCTGTTTTTT. It encodes CASRFPGLVPGELFF.

The genes are TRBV5-4 and TRBJ1-3; maybe TRBD1 (6 bases). Looked up from germline, CDR1 is SGHNT and CDR2 is YYREEE (reference sequence). The ends were cut back, 0 bases at V and 4 bases at J, with 8 bases in the middle. The length of the CDR3 is 14 residues. The CDR3 loop reads CASSLGGAGNTIYF. CDR3 bases: TGTGCCAGCAGCTTGGGGGGGGCAGGAAACACCATATATTTT.

The chain carries TRBV7-9 and TRBJ2-4; D gene ambiguous. The CDR3 is 15 amino acids. V was clipped by 2 bases and J by 0 bases, with 8 bases between them. CDR1 is SEHNR, CDR2 FQNEAQ, per germline (reference sequence). DNA of the CDR3: TGTGCCAGCAGCTTATCACGACTAGCCAAAAACATTCAGTACTTC. Translation gives CASSLSRLAKNIQYF.

The chain recombines TRBV29-1 with TRBJ1-1; TRBD1 matches 9 bases. CDR3 length equals 14 residues. Germline-derived CDR1 and CDR2 are SQVTM and ANQGSEA. In DNA, the CDR3 is TGCAGAGGAGGAAGGACAGGGGACGGATCGGAAGCTTTCTTT. Its protein product is CRGGRTGDGSEAFF.

As DNA, the CDR3 is TGTGCCAGCATCCCGAGACTAGCGGGAGGCTCCTACAATGAGCAGTTCTTC. It yields the protein CASIPRLAGGSYNEQFF. The V gene is TRBV27, the J gene TRBJ2-1, with 13 bases that match TRBD2. V dropped 7 bases and J dropped 0; count of bases not matched to a gene: 6. This CDR3 is built from 17 residues. Germline lookup yields CDR1 MNHEY and CDR2 SMNVEV (reference sequence).

The rearrangement joins TRBV11-2 to TRBJ1-4, with D possibly TRBD1 on 5 matching bases. The ends were cut back, 5 bases at V and 8 bases at J, with 15 bases in the middle. The CDR3 length is 14 residues. CDR1 and CDR2 from the germline V gene are SGHAT and FQNNGV. CDR3 DNA sequence: TGTGCCAGCAGCCCAAGTGCAGGGTTCGAAAAACTGTTTTTT. This translates into CASSPSAGFEKLFF. Looking up the rest from reference TRBV11-2 and TRBJ1-4 gives the full variable domain: EAGVAQSPRYKIIEKRQSVAFWCNPISGHATLYWYQQILGQGPKLLIQFQNNGVVDDSQLPKDRFSAERLKGVDSTLKIQPAKLEDSAVYLCASSPSAGFEKLFFGSGTQLSVL.

The chain links TRBV7-3 to TRBJ2-1, with 9 bases matching TRBD2. The trim removed 1 base at V and 2 bases at J, leaving 9 bases unmatched. This CDR3 has 18 residues. Germline assignment: CDR1 SGHTA and CDR2 FQGTGA. This chain's CDR3 is CASSLSGRVTKAYNEQFF. The CDR3 bases are TGTGCCAGCAGCTTAAGCGGGAGGGTTACTAAGGCCTACAATGAGCAGTTCTTC.